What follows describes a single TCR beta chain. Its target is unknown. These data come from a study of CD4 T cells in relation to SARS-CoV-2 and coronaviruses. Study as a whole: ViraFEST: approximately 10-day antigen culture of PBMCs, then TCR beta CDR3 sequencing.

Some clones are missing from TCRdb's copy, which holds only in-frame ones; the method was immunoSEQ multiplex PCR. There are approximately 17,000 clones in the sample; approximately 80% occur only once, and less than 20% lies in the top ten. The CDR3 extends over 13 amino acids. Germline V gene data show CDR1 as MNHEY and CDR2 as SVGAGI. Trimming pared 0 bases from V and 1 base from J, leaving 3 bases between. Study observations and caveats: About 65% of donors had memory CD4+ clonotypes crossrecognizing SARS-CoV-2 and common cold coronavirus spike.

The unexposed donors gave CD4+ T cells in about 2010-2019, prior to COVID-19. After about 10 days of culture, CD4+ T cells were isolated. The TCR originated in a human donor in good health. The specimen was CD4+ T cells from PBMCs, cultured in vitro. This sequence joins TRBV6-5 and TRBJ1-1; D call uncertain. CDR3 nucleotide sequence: TGTGCCAGCAGTTACTCCGCGAACACTGAAGCTTTCTTT. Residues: CASSYSANTEAFF.